This T cell receptor (beta chain) is from a study of CD8 T cells in Susac syndrome. With random hexamers, roughly 0.45 to 1 ug RNA was reverse transcribed. TCRdb redid the calling of the immunoSEQ multiplex PCR reads with MiXCR, one entry per CDR3 protein. Of about 150,000 distinct CDR3 sequences in the sample, roughly 95% were seen once. The CDR3 sequence is 13 residues long. The V gene's germline CDR1 is SQVTM and CDR2 ANQGSEA. Trimming removed 6 bases at V and 3 bases at J, with 13 bases between. The receptor was isolated from a human donor with multiple sclerosis. J is TRBJ2-3 and V is TRBV29-1, with D hard to call. Sequencing was performed on CD8+ T cells from PBMCs. The CDR3 protein is CSVGPEGTDTQYF. CDR3 in DNA: TGCAGCGTCGGACCTGAAGGAACAGATACGCAGTATTTT.